These 15 T cell receptor beta chains originate from one sample sequenced in a study of blood T cell repertoires in COVID-19. Here immunoSEQ multiplex PCR was the method, and the copy in TCRdb shows in-frame clones only, minus some. The sample shows about 250,000 clones, 81% of them seen only once. The sample was peripheral blood. The receptor set was obtained from a woman aged 80 or over with acute or convalescent COVID-19.

The table lists this clone with a count of one. The chain carries TRBV5-1 and TRBJ1-5; D gene uncertain. The CDR3 loop spans 14 amino acids. V was shortened by 0 bases and J by 4 bases, with 8 bases between the two germline ends. Germline V gene lookup returns CDR1 SGHRS and CDR2 YFSETQ. The CDR3, as DNA: TGCGCCAGCAGCTTGGGGGCAGAAAATCAGCCCCAGCATTTT. Translating gives CASSLGAENQPQHF.

The chain uses TRBV30 and TRBJ1-5, with 12 bases lining up with TRBD1. The germline V gene has CDR1 GTSNPN and CDR2 SVGIG (reference sequence). CDR3 length: 18 amino acids. V gave up 0 bases and J gave up 0 bases; unmatched junction bases: 6. As DNA, the CDR3 is TGTGCCTGGAGTGTAGGGACAGGGGGCGCGTATAGCAATCAGCCCCAGCATTTT. Its translation: CAWSVGTGGAYSNQPQHF.

The chain recombines TRBV3-1 (or the pseudogene TRBV3-2) with TRBJ2-2; the D is unclear. The V end lost 5 bases, the J end lost 5 bases, and 9 bases lay between the germline ends. In germline, CDR1 is LGHDT, CDR2 YNNKEL (reference sequence). The CDR3 covers 13 residues. The CDR3 loop is CASSSRSTGELFF. The CDR3 nucleotides read TGTGCCAGCAGCAGCCGGTCAACCGGGGAGCTGTTTTTT.

The chain links TRBV19 to TRBJ2-2, with D possibly matching TRBD2 (5 bases). The CDR3 runs to 14 residues. The V end lost 2 bases, the J end lost 6 bases, and 10 bases lay between the germline ends. From germline, CDR1 is LNHDA and CDR2 SQIVND (reference sequence). The CDR3 region has the DNA TGTGCCAGTAGTATACATGCGGGCCCCGGGGAGCTGTTTTTT. Amino acids: CASSIHAGPGELFF.

The rearrangement uses TRBV4-2 and TRBJ1-1; 7 nucleotides agree with TRBD1. The germline V gene encodes CDR1 LGHNA and CDR2 YNFKEQ. The CDR3 length is 14 residues. J gave up 1 base and V 3 bases, and 2 bases lay outside the gene matches. CDR3 region: CASSHDRANTEAFF. Written as DNA, the CDR3 is TGTGCCAGCAGCCACGACAGGGCGAACACTGAAGCTTTCTTT.

This chain's CDR3 is CASSFPSGMSYEQYF. For the CDR3, the DNA is TGTGCCAGCAGCTTCCCTAGCGGGATGTCCTACGAGCAGTACTTC. V usage is TRBV7-2 and J usage is TRBJ2-7; 9 bases align to TRBD2. The junction had 4 bases not matched to a gene; V was cut back by 3 bases and J by 1 base. CDR3 size: 15 residues. In germline, CDR1 is SGHTA, CDR2 FQGNSA.

The chain employs TRBV5-1 and TRBJ1-2; 9 nucleotides agree with TRBD1. Germline V gene lookup returns CDR1 SGHRS and CDR2 YFSETQ. Germline trimming cut 4 bases from V and 2 bases from J; bases unmatched to any gene: 12. This CDR3 contains 17 residues. The CDR3 loop reads CASSLGTGRAVNYGYTF. For the CDR3, the DNA is TGCGCCAGCAGCCTAGGGACAGGGCGAGCGGTAAACTATGGCTACACCTTC.

The V and J genes are TRBV5-6 and TRBJ2-7, with D possibly being TRBD1 (5 bases). Germline-derived CDR1 and CDR2 are SGHDT and YYEEEE. V lost 1 base to trimming and J lost 6 bases, with 11 bases between them. The CDR3 sequence is 13 residues long. The CDR3 nucleotides are TGTGCCAGCAGCTTGAACAGGCTCGGCGAGCAGTACTTC. Amino acid sequence: CASSLNRLGEQYF.

Here the CDR3 DNA reads TGTGCCATCAGAATAGATAGCAATCAGCCCCAGCATTTT. As protein: CAIRIDSNQPQHF. The chain recombines TRBV10-3 with TRBJ1-5; D gene uncertain. Germline-derived CDR1 and CDR2 are ENHRY and SYGVKD. Trimming took 6 bases from V and 0 from J, leaving 6 bases between them. This CDR3 spans 13 amino acids.

The chain recombines TRBV20-1 with TRBJ2-3; D call uncertain. V lost 5 bases to trimming and J lost 5 bases, with 5 bases between them. This CDR3 has 10 residues. Germline V gene lookup returns CDR1 DFQATT and CDR2 SNEGSKA (reference sequence). The CDR3 loop reads CSAALDTQYF. In DNA, the CDR3 is TGCAGTGCTGCACTAGATACGCAGTATTTT.

Worth noting for this clone: Other DNA sequences in this sample translate to the same CDR3. V and J are TRBV6-5 and TRBJ2-3, with 7 bases lining up with TRBD1. The germline V gene has CDR1 MNHEY and CDR2 SVGAGI. After removal of 6 bases from V and 6 bases from J, the junction contained 6 bases not matched to a gene. The CDR3 spans 13 residues. The CDR3 nucleotides read TGTGCCAGCAGACCTACAGGGGCCGATACGCAGTATTTT. It encodes CASRPTGADTQYF.

This clone was recorded once. This chain uses TRBV7-2 with TRBJ2-1; tentative D call: TRBD2 (6 bases). Per the germline V gene, CDR1 is SGHTA and CDR2 is FQGNSA. This CDR3 spans 15 amino acids. V lost 2 bases to trimming and J lost 9 bases, with 17 bases between them. Here the CDR3 DNA reads TGTGCCAGCAGCTTAAGGGTGCGGGACCGAGGTGAGCAGTTCTTC. Its protein product is CASSLRVRDRGEQFF.

J is TRBJ1-1 and V is TRBV10-3; 8 nucleotides line up with TRBD1. V lost 2 bases and J lost 8; bases outside the gene matches: 1. This CDR3 is built from 12 residues. The germline V gene has CDR1 ENHRY and CDR2 SYGVKD. CDR3 region: CAISERDREAFF. In DNA form, the CDR3 reads TGTGCCATCAGTGAGCGGGACAGGGAAGCTTTCTTT.

The chain uses TRBV4-2 and TRBJ2-5, with D possibly TRBD1 on 5 matching bases. The CDR3 is made up of 14 amino acids. V lost 3 bases to trimming and J lost 1 base, with 9 bases between them. Germline V CDR1 and CDR2: LGHNA, YNFKEQ. CDR3 in amino acids: CASSHRTGQETQYF. As DNA, the CDR3 is TGTGCCAGCAGCCATAGAACAGGCCAAGAGACCCAGTACTTC.

The gene calls are TRBV10-3 and TRBJ1-5; D remains unclear. This CDR3 spans 12 amino acids. Per the germline V gene, CDR1 is ENHRY and CDR2 is SYGVKD. The V end was cut by 3 bases, the J end by 5 bases, with 5 bases between. This chain's CDR3 is CAISDGDQPQHF. CDR3 DNA: TGTGCCATCAGTGACGGGGATCAGCCCCAGCATTTT.